The table lists the clone carrying this T cell receptor (beta chain) with a few counts. Its antigen is currently unknown. With 0 bases removed from V and 5 bases from J, the gap between germline ends came to 11 bases. The CDR3 runs 14 residues. Germline assignment: CDR1 SGHRS and CDR2 YFSETQ. TCRdb reanalysed the 5' RACE reads using MiXCR and keeps one entry per CDR3 protein. The data show approximately 300,000 distinct CDR3 sequences, with more than 8.5% seen just once and approximately 18% held by the top ten. This record comes from a study of T cells after yellow fever vaccination. Notes on the study in general: Subsequent to the booster, the majority of primary-vaccination clones reappeared (around 96% CD4, approximately 90% CD8).

Material: PBMCs, obtained on the day of the first yellow fever vaccination. The V and J genes are TRBV5-1 and TRBJ1-1; unclear D gene. The clonotype originates from a man between 18 and 29 years old who received the YFV17D yellow fever vaccine. The CDR3 sequence is CASSLGPGATEAFF. The CDR3 nucleotides are TGCGCCAGCAGCTTGGGTCCAGGAGCTACTGAAGCTTTCTTT.